This T cell receptor beta chain appears in the sequencing data of a study of control samples from healthy donors and cancer patients. The germline V gene has CDR1 SQVTM and CDR2 ANQGSEA. The ends were cut back, 7 bases at V and 1 base at J, with 14 bases in the middle. CDR3 length: 14 residues. Generated by immunoSEQ multiplex PCR, the TCRdb table keeps only in-frame clones and is missing some. The sample contains roughly 120,000 clones, 85% to 95% of which appear only once. The chain is built from TRBV29-1 and TRBJ1-3; a weak D match, TRBD1 (6 bases). This TCR derives from a man aged 45-60 years with head and neck cancer. The specimen sequenced was PBMCs. The CDR3 protein is CSGTGGLSGNTIYF. The CDR3 coding sequence is TGCAGCGGGACTGGGGGGCTTTCTGGAAACACCATATATTTT. The whole variable domain, remainder taken from reference TRBV29-1 and TRBJ1-3, is SAVISQKPSRDICQRGTSLTIQCQVDSQVTMMFWYRQQPGQSLTLIATANQGSEATYESGFVIDKFPISRPNLTFSTLTVSNMSPEDSSIYLCSGTGGLSGNTIYFGEGSWLTVV.